Each of the 25 T cell receptor beta chains below was sequenced from the same sample in a study of STAT3 mutations in large granular lymphocyte leukemia. For these receptors, no antigen is known. Clones were read by immunoSEQ multiplex PCR, and TCRdb kept only the in-frame ones, dropping some. The sample has some 4,500 clones, around 50% seen once; the top ten hold about 84%. Overall study findings and caveats: Every T-cell large granular lymphocyte leukemia patient had at least one immunodominant TCR beta clonotype.

The source material was peripheral blood mononuclear cells. The receptors come from a man in his 60s with T-cell large granular lymphocyte leukemia. Some clones in this sample may be carry-over from other donors' samples.

V and J are TRBV6-5 and TRBJ1-6, with 9 positions matching TRBD1. V lost 8 bases and J lost 8; bases outside the gene matches: 4. Germline V gene lookup returns CDR1 MNHEY and CDR2 SVGAGI. The CDR3 has 13 residues. As DNA, the CDR3 is TGTGCCAGCCGGGACAGGGCGGATTCACCCCTCCACTTT. This gives the protein CASRDRADSPLHF.

In nucleotides, the CDR3 is TGTGCCTGGCAGGGACAGGCAAATCAGCCCCAGCATTTT. It translates to CAWQGQANQPQHF. The chain links TRBV30 to TRBJ1-5; 8 bases map to TRBD1. In germline, CDR1 is GTSNPN, CDR2 SVGIG (reference sequence). J was trimmed by 4 bases and V by 5 bases; bases with no gene match: 4. This CDR3 is built from 13 residues.

The genes are TRBV5-1 and TRBJ1-2; D possibly corresponds to TRBD1 (5 bases). V lost 4 bases to trimming and J lost 3 bases, with 10 bases between them. Germline CDR1 reads SGHRS; CDR2 reads YFSETQ. The CDR3 has 13 amino acids. CDR3 bases: TGCGCCAGCAGCCGCGACAGTGACTATGGCTACACCTTC. This gives the protein CASSRDSDYGYTF.

V is TRBV29-1 and J is TRBJ2-3; TRBD2 agrees at 13 bases. Per the germline V gene, CDR1 is SQVTM and CDR2 is ANQGSEA. CDR3 length: 18 amino acids. With V trimmed by 4 bases and J by 0 bases, 10 bases remained unmatched. The CDR3 coding sequence is TGCAGCGTTGTACTAGCGGGGGGGGATAGACCTAGCACAGATACGCAGTATTTT. It is translated as CSVVLAGGDRPSTDTQYF.

The rearrangement links TRBV29-1 to TRBJ2-3; 11 bases are shared with TRBD2. The ends lost 6 bases at V and 1 base at J; junction bases unmatched: 6. CDR3 length: 15 residues. Germline-derived CDR1 and CDR2 are SQVTM and ANQGSEA. CDR3 in amino acids: CSVTLSGRGTDTQYF. Here the CDR3 DNA reads TGCAGCGTCACCCTTAGCGGGAGGGGCACAGATACGCAGTATTTT.

This chain joins TRBV5-6 and TRBJ2-4; 8 nucleotides line up with TRBD1. V shed 7 bases, J shed 8 bases, and the junction held 11 bases outside the gene matches. Germline V CDR1 and CDR2: SGHDT, YYEEEE. The CDR3 consists of 14 residues. The CDR3 coding sequence is TGTGCCAGCTCCTACCGGGACAGGAGGTACATTCAGTACTTC. Protein product: CASSYRDRRYIQYF.

The genes are TRBV5-6 and TRBJ2-7; 8 bases are a match to TRBD1. The CDR3 consists of 15 residues. Germline V gives CDR1 SGHDT, CDR2 YYEEEE. Germline trimming cut 4 bases from V and 2 bases from J; bases unmatched to any gene: 8. DNA for the CDR3: TGTGCCAGCAGCACCACAGGGGGTCCCCCCTACGAGCAGTACGTC. Encoded protein: CASSTTGGPPYEQYV.

The V gene is TRBV5-4, the J gene TRBJ2-6; D remains ambiguous. The CDR3 is 16 amino acids. Germline CDR1 and CDR2: SGHNT and YYREEE (reference sequence). V lost 0 bases to trimming and J lost 2 bases, with 9 bases between them. CDR3 sequence: CASSLGGSPGANVLTF. The CDR3 DNA reads as TGTGCCAGCAGCTTGGGAGGTAGCCCTGGGGCCAACGTCCTGACTTTC.

The rearrangement joins TRBV27 to TRBJ2-7, with D perhaps TRBD1 (6 bases). Germline V gene data show CDR1 as MNHEY and CDR2 as SMNVEV (reference sequence). The V and J ends lost 3 bases and 11 bases respectively, with 11 bases between them. The CDR3 sequence is 11 residues long. In DNA form, the CDR3 reads TGTGCCAGCAGTTTTGGTGGGGGCGAGTACTTC. The encoded protein is CASSFGGGEYF.

This clone was seen more than once but under ten times. This rearrangement joins TRBV2 to TRBJ2-3; unclear D gene. V was trimmed by 7 bases and J by 2 bases, leaving 7 bases between them. CDR1 and CDR2 (germline): SNHLY, FYNNEI. The CDR3 totals 12 residues. The CDR3 region is CASTLATDTQYF. The CDR3 nucleotides are TGTGCCAGCACACTGGCCACAGATACGCAGTATTTT.

This clone was picked up a small number of times. The chain uses TRBV18 and TRBJ2-1; D gene uncertain. The V end lost 0 bases, the J end lost 7 bases, and 7 bases lay between the germline ends. The germline V gene has CDR1 KGHSH and CDR2 LQKENI. This CDR3 contains 13 residues. CDR3 in DNA: TGTGCCAGCTCACCACCGGTTGTAAATGAGCAGTTCTTC. Encoded protein: CASSPPVVNEQFF.

The chain recombines TRBV5-1 with TRBJ2-7, with a weak D call TRBD1 (5 bases). The CDR3 length is 16 residues. V lost 1 base, J lost 4 bases, and 18 bases lay in between. Germline lookup yields CDR1 SGHRS and CDR2 YFSETQ. The DNA for the CDR3 is TGCGCCAGCAGCTTGAGGGGTTCGAGGAGCCAATACGAGCAGTACTTC. Its translation is CASSLRGSRSQYEQYF.

The chain uses TRBV5-1 and TRBJ1-2, with D perhaps TRBD1 (5 bases). Germline CDR1 SGHRS, CDR2 YFSETQ. Trimming took 4 bases from V and 1 from J, leaving 8 bases between them. The CDR3 length is 13 residues. The CDR3 region is CASSPDSNYGYTF. In nucleotides, the CDR3 is TGCGCCAGCAGCCCTGACAGTAACTATGGCTACACCTTC.

This chain links TRBV6-9 with TRBJ2-7; D gene uncertain. Trimming removed 7 bases from V and 5 bases from J, with 9 bases in between. The CDR3 is 11 residues long. Looked up from germline, CDR1 is MNHGY and CDR2 is SVAAGI. CDR3 sequence reads: CASKNGNEQYF. For the CDR3, the DNA is TGTGCCAGCAAAAACGGAAACGAGCAGTACTTC.

This chain links TRBV5-1 with TRBJ1-2, with D possibly TRBD1 on 6 matching bases. Trimming removed 3 bases from V and 14 bases from J, with 17 bases in between. The CDR3 is made up of 12 amino acids. The germline CDR1 and CDR2 sequences are SGHRS and YFSETQ. The CDR3 protein is CASSSSGGFGTF. The CDR3 coding sequence is TGCGCCAGCAGCTCGTCGGGGGGCTTTGGTACCTTC.

This clone was observed a few times. The V call is TRBV6-5, the J call TRBJ1-3, with a tentative D call TRBD1 (6 bases). In germline, CDR1 is MNHEY, CDR2 SVGAGI. This CDR3 region has 15 residues. The V gene lost 5 bases and the J gene lost 2 bases, with 13 bases spanning the gap. DNA for the CDR3: TGTGCCAGCAGTAACCGACAGGATGCTGGAAACACCATATATTTT. It yields the protein CASSNRQDAGNTIYF.

In its sample, this clone was seen a few times. Germline and junction disagree at one end, which may indicate a read error. V usage is TRBV5-6 and J usage is TRBJ2-1; D is unclear. This CDR3 comprises 11 residues. From germline, CDR1 is SGHDT and CDR2 YYEEEE. CDR3 sequence reads: CASSSYNGQFF. In nucleotides, the CDR3 is TGTGCCAGCAGCTCCTACAATGGGCAGTTCTTC. The variable domain in full, completed from reference TRBV5-6 and TRBJ2-1, reads DAGVTQSPTHLIKTRGQQVTLRCSPKSGHDTVSWYQQALGQGPQFIFQYYEEEERQRGNFPDRFSGHQFPNYSSELNVNALLLGDSALYLCASSSYNGQFFGPGTRLTVL.

This chain connects TRBV11-3 to TRBJ2-7; no reliable D call. CDR1 is SGHNT and CDR2 is YENEEA in the germline V gene. CDR3 size: 13 residues. The V and J ends lost 5 bases and 6 bases respectively, with 14 bases between them. The CDR3 sequence: CASSPNQISEQYF. The CDR3 DNA reads as TGTGCCAGCAGCCCCAACCAAATAAGCGAGCAGTACTTC. The entire variable domain, with the rest obtained from reference TRBV11-3 and TRBJ2-7, is as follows: EAGVVQSPRYKIIEKKQPVAFWCNPISGHNTLYWYLQNLGQGPELLIRYENEEAVDDSQLPKDRFSAERLKGVDSTLKIQPAELGDSAVYLCASSPNQISEQYFGPGTRLTVT.

The V and J genes are TRBV5-4 and TRBJ2-5, with 7 bases aligning to TRBD2. The V and J ends lost 4 bases and 2 bases, in that order; junction bases with no gene match: 8. This CDR3 region has 15 residues. Looked up from germline, CDR1 is SGHNT and CDR2 is YYREEE (reference sequence). CDR3 sequence: CASSPVGGKQETQYF. As DNA, the CDR3 is TGTGCCAGCAGCCCAGTGGGGGGGAAGCAAGAGACCCAGTACTTC.

By sample share, this clone is medium-sized (0.01 to 0.1%). This chain uses TRBV30 with TRBJ1-5; D is unclear. There are 13 residues in the CDR3. The germline gives CDR1 GTSNPN, CDR2 SVGIG (reference sequence). Trimming stripped 2 bases from V and 7 bases from J, with 12 bases between. CDR3 residues: CAWSSTDFQPQHF. CDR3 sequence (DNA): TGTGCCTGGAGTAGTACGGATTTCCAGCCCCAGCATTTT.

This chain uses TRBV7-9 with TRBJ1-6; D unclear. Trimming left V 1 base short and J 14 bases short, with 12 bases between. Looked up from germline, CDR1 is SEHNR and CDR2 is FQNEAQ (reference sequence). There are 13 residues in the CDR3. The chain's CDR3 is CASSLGAASALHF. DNA for the CDR3: TGTGCCAGCAGCTTAGGAGCCGCCTCGGCCCTCCACTTT. The complete variable domain, with remaining parts taken from reference TRBV7-9 and TRBJ1-6, reads DTGVSQNPRHKITKRGQNVTFRCDPISEHNRLYWYRQTLGQGPEFLTYFQNEAQLEKSRLLSDRFSAERPKGSFSTLEIQRTEQGDSAMYLCASSLGAASALHFGNGTRLTVT.

The V and J genes are TRBV30 and TRBJ1-5; TRBD1 aligns across 8 bases. Germline V CDR1 and CDR2: GTSNPN, SVGIG (reference sequence). The CDR3 loop spans 14 amino acids. The junction had 7 bases not matched to a gene; V was cut back by 4 bases and J by 5 bases. The CDR3 loop is CAWTTQGAHQPQHF. DNA of the CDR3: TGTGCCTGGACGACTCAGGGGGCGCATCAGCCCCAGCATTTT.

This chain uses TRBV30 with TRBJ2-3; D is possibly TRBD2 (7 bases). The V end was cut by 5 bases, the J end by 5 bases, with 23 bases between. Per germline, CDR1 GTSNPN and CDR2 SVGIG (reference sequence). There are 16 residues in the CDR3. The CDR3 sequence: CAWYAGRSGRGDTQYF. CDR3 DNA: TGTGCCTGGTACGCCGGGAGGTCAGGCAGGGGAGATACGCAGTATTTT.

This chain links TRBV7-9 with TRBJ2-1; D possibly corresponds to TRBD1 (6 bases). Trimming pared 2 bases from V and 4 bases from J, leaving 12 bases between. CDR1 is SEHNR and CDR2 is FQNEAQ in the germline V gene (reference sequence). This CDR3 is 15 amino acids long. CDR3 loop: CASSLFQGFYNEQFF. The CDR3 coding sequence is TGTGCCAGCAGCTTATTTCAGGGGTTTTACAATGAGCAGTTCTTC.

The V and J genes are TRBV30 and TRBJ1-1; no reliable D call. V lost 5 bases, J lost 9 bases, and 19 bases lay in between. The CDR3 consists of 13 residues. Germline-derived CDR1 and CDR2 are GTSNPN and SVGIG (reference sequence). Written as DNA, the CDR3 is TGTGCCTGGGGGAGGACTACAGCCTTTCAAGCTTTCTTT. As protein: CAWGRTTAFQAFF.